Each of the 10 T cell receptor beta chains below was sequenced from the same sample in a study of cytomegalovirus exposure and HLA in healthy donors. The primer mix had 60 Vbeta and 13 Jbeta primers. The table came from immunoSEQ multiplex PCR; TCRdb's copy has only in-frame clones and leaves some out. The sample includes more than 95,000 clones, more than 75% seen only once; the top ten take 10%. Sequenced material: PBMCs. The origin of the receptors is a woman aged 18-35 years in good health and CMV-seropositive.

V is TRBV7-9 and J is TRBJ1-4; D is possibly TRBD1 (5 bases). The length of the CDR3 is 14 residues. Germline values: CDR1 SEHNR, CDR2 FQNEAQ (reference sequence). V shed 1 base and J shed 7 bases, with 10 bases lying between them. As DNA, the CDR3 is TGTGCCAGCAGCTTAGGGCAGGGAGGTGAAAAACTGTTTTTT. It translates to CASSLGQGGEKLFF.

The chain uses TRBV15 and TRBJ2-7; perhaps TRBD1 as D (6 bases). Germline V gene data show CDR1 as LNHNV and CDR2 as YYDKDF (reference sequence). CDR3 size: 18 residues. Trimming took off 5 bases at V and 3 bases at J, with 26 bases between the two ends. This CDR3 is CATSPQGQKWGLIYEQYF. In DNA form, the CDR3 reads TGTGCCACCAGCCCACAGGGCCAGAAATGGGGGTTAATCTACGAGCAGTACTTC. The full variable domain, rest sourced from reference TRBV15 and TRBJ2-7, is DAMVIQNPRYQVTQFGKPVTLSCSQTLNHNVMYWYQQKSSQAPKLLFHYYDKDFNNEADTPDNFQSRRPNTSFCFLDIRSPGLGDTAMYLCATSPQGQKWGLIYEQYFGPGTRLTVT.

V gene TRBV7-9 combines with J gene TRBJ1-1; D call uncertain. This CDR3 is 12 amino acids long. Trimming took 5 bases from V and 0 from J, leaving 4 bases between them. CDR1 and CDR2 (germline): SEHNR, FQNEAQ (reference sequence). In nucleotides, the CDR3 is TGTGCCAGCAGCGTCATGAACACTGAAGCTTTCTTT. This translates into CASSVMNTEAFF.

This CDR3 is CASSYAGTGGETQYF. DNA for the CDR3: TGTGCCAGCAGTTACGCCGGGACAGGGGGCGAGACCCAGTACTTC. The gene calls are TRBV6-5 and TRBJ2-5, with 12 bases that match TRBD1. Germline V gene data show CDR1 as MNHEY and CDR2 as SVGAGI. Trimming cost V 2 bases and J 5 bases; bases outside gene matches: 3. The length of the CDR3 is 15 residues.

This clone occurred many times. The V call is TRBV5-1, the J call TRBJ2-1; weak D call: TRBD2 (5 bases). Deletions cut 7 bases from V and 4 bases from J, with 15 bases between. In germline, CDR1 is SGHRS, CDR2 YFSETQ. This CDR3 has 14 amino acids. The CDR3 nucleotides are TGCGCCAGCCAGCGTGGTGGCGGGTACAATGAGCAGTTCTTC. Translated: CASQRGGGYNEQFF.

The chain links TRBV14 to TRBJ1-1, with 7 bases that match TRBD1. Trimming cost V 4 bases and J 5 bases; bases outside gene matches: 10. CDR1 SGHDN and CDR2 FVKESK come from the germline V gene. The CDR3 has 15 residues. The DNA of the CDR3 is TGTGCCAGCAGCCTTCGGACAGGAAGAGCGACTGAAGCTTTCTTT. Its translation is CASSLRTGRATEAFF.

This chain links TRBV5-4 with TRBJ2-7, with TRBD2 matching over 10 bases. The CDR3 has 14 amino acids. The junction had 3 bases not matched to a gene; V was cut back by 4 bases and J by 2 bases. The germline CDR1 and CDR2 sequences are SGHNT and YYREEE (reference sequence). The chain's CDR3 is CASSVTSGAYEQYF. The CDR3 bases are TGTGCCAGCAGCGTAACTAGCGGGGCCTACGAGCAGTACTTC.

The chain has TRBV27 and TRBJ2-7; 9 bases map to TRBD1. CDR3 size: 18 residues. J gave up 6 bases and V 3 bases, and 18 bases lay outside the gene matches. In germline, CDR1 is MNHEY, CDR2 SMNVEV (reference sequence). The CDR3 is CASSFSGIGPGTGLEQYF. In DNA form, the CDR3 reads TGTGCCAGCAGTTTCTCCGGGATCGGACCCGGGACAGGGCTCGAGCAGTACTTC.

V usage is TRBV28 and J usage is TRBJ1-1, with a tentative D call TRBD1 (5 bases). The CDR3 is 15 amino acids. CDR1 is MDHEN and CDR2 is SYDVKM in the germline V gene. The ends were cut back, 6 bases at V and 0 bases at J, with 14 bases in the middle. The DNA of the CDR3 is TGTGCCAGCAGGAGACAGCTAAAAATGAACACTGAAGCTTTCTTT. This gives the protein CASRRQLKMNTEAFF.

This chain connects TRBV5-1 to TRBJ2-7; 11 positions agree with TRBD2. Germline CDR1 SGHRS, CDR2 YFSETQ. The CDR3 consists of 15 residues. V lost 4 bases, J lost 0 bases, and 3 bases stayed unmatched. The CDR3 loop reads CASSTSGSISYEQYF. The CDR3 nucleotides read TGCGCCAGCAGCACTAGCGGGAGCATCTCCTACGAGCAGTACTTC.